This passage covers 11 T cell receptor beta chains from one sample sequenced in a study of human T cells and chemical hapten exposure (dated by TCRdb to the early 2020s). Library preparation used RACE. TCRdb records NextSeq 500 as the sequencer. TCRdb itself trimmed the public reads at Q25 with fastp, ran MiXCR and retained productive beta chains. Rows matching on CDR3 protein sequence are summarized as one entry with the most common DNA and genes. The sample table lists about 110,000 distinct CDR3 sequences, more than 7% of them with a count of one. The ten largest clonotypes hold approximately 2.8% of the sample. In light of the paper, this sample's time point label describes: patch test 2, 6 weeks after DPC sensitization. According to the study, the label for this sample's treatment or condition signals: therapeutic diphenylcyclopropenone sensitization with weekly scalp DPC. The sequences come from whole blood, collected in connection with sensitization to the hapten diphenylcyclopropenone (DPC). These receptors were taken from a middle-aged woman with alopecia areata. Some clones in this sample may be carry-over from other donors' samples.

This clonotype was observed a handful of times. The CDR3 DNA is TGTGCCAGCTATACCGGGACCAGTCTGGCAAATGAGCAGTTCTTC. It translates to CASYTGTSLANEQFF. The chain joins TRBV6-2 or TRBV6-3 to TRBJ2-1, with D possibly called TRBD1 or TRBD2 (5 bases each). The ends were cut back, 8 bases at V and 7 bases at J, with 21 bases in the middle. Germline V gene sequence: CDR1 MNHEY, CDR2 SVGEGT. This CDR3 region has 15 residues.

This clonotype was picked up many times. The V call is TRBV5-4, the J call TRBJ1-1, with 8 bases aligning to TRBD1. Germline loops: CDR1 SGHNT, CDR2 YYREEE (reference sequence). V lost 6 bases to trimming and J lost 0 bases; unmatched junction nucleotides: 4. There are 14 residues in the CDR3. CDR3 sequence (DNA): TGTGCCAGCAACCGACAGGGGCTGAACACTGAAGCTTTCTTT. Translated, it gives CASNRQGLNTEAFF. The complete variable domain, with remaining parts taken from reference TRBV5-4 and TRBJ1-1, reads ETGVTQSPTHLIKTRGQQVTLRCSSQSGHNTVSWYQQALGQGPQFIFQYYREEENGRGNFPPRFSGLQFPNYSSELNVNALELDDSALYLCASNRQGLNTEAFFGQGTRLTVV.

This clonotype has more than one count but fewer than ten. J is TRBJ1-5 and V is TRBV7-9; tentative D call: TRBD1 (5 bases). CDR1 and CDR2 from the germline V gene are SEHNR and FQNEAQ (reference sequence). Trimming shortened V by 5 bases and J by 5 bases, and 13 bases separated the two germline ends. The CDR3 contains 14 residues. This chain's CDR3 is CASSLGGVDQPQHF. As DNA, the CDR3 is TGTGCCAGCAGCCTTGGAGGGGTGGATCAGCCCCAGCATTTT.

This clonotype appeared a few times. The chain has TRBV10-3 and TRBJ1-2, with TRBD1 matching over 10 bases. V lost 5 bases to trimming and J lost 2 bases; unmatched junction nucleotides: 5. The germline CDR1 and CDR2 sequences are ENHRY and SYGVKD. This CDR3 spans 15 amino acids. The CDR3 loop is CAISRQGAQNYGYTF. For the CDR3, the DNA is TGTGCCATCAGTAGACAGGGGGCACAAAACTATGGCTACACCTTC.

This clonotype showed up many times. The V call is TRBV18, the J call TRBJ1-4; 7 bases are shared with TRBD1. This CDR3 comprises 15 residues. CDR1 and CDR2 from the germline V gene are KGHSH and LQKENI. Trimming at V came to 0 bases and at J to 8 bases, leaving 6 bases not matched to a gene. The CDR3 loop reads CASSPPGQKMEKLFF. The CDR3 nucleotides read TGTGCCAGCTCACCACCGGGACAGAAAATGGAAAAACTGTTTTTT.

Many counts were recorded for this clonotype. This rearrangement joins TRBV7-3 to TRBJ2-2; TRBD1 matches at 10 bases. Germline lookup yields CDR1 SGHTA and CDR2 FQGTGA. CDR3 length: 16 amino acids. V trimming: 5 bases; J trimming: 4 bases; junction bases outside the gene matches: 7. DNA for the CDR3: TGTGCCAGCAGCGGACCAGGACAGGGGGTCACCGGGGAGCTGTTTTTT. It is translated as CASSGPGQGVTGELFF.

CDR3 region: CSATRAGHTEAFF. The CDR3, as DNA: TGCAGTGCTACCCGCGCAGGCCACACTGAAGCTTTCTTT. The rearrangement joins TRBV20-1 to TRBJ1-1; D is uncertain. The germline CDR1 and CDR2 sequences are DFQATT and SNEGSKA (reference sequence). The CDR3 totals 13 residues. V lost 4 bases and J 3 bases, leaving 12 bases between the germline ends.

This clonotype was observed at least ten times. The rearrangement links TRBV2 to TRBJ1-2, with D possibly matching TRBD1 (6 bases). V was trimmed by 7 bases and J by 7 bases, leaving 16 bases between them. Germline V lookup: CDR1 SNHLY, CDR2 FYNNEI. This CDR3 is built from 13 residues. The CDR3 nucleotides are TGTGCCAGCAATAAACAGGGAAGCGGTGGCTACACCTTC. Amino acids: CASNKQGSGGYTF. The variable domain in full, with the rest retrieved from reference TRBV2 and TRBJ1-2, is EPEVTQTPSHQVTQMGQEVILRCVPISNHLYFYWYRQILGQKVEFLVSFYNNEISEKSEIFDDQFSVERPDGSNFTLKIRSTKLEDSAMYFCASNKQGSGGYTFGSGTRLTVV.

This clonotype has a count of ten or more. The chain joins TRBV20-1 to TRBJ2-7, with D unresolved. The CDR3 is 12 amino acids. Trimming stripped 6 bases from V and 1 base from J, with 10 bases between. Germline V lookup: CDR1 DFQATT, CDR2 SNEGSKA (reference sequence). The CDR3 bases are TGCAGTGCGCCCCACAGTTCCTACGAGCAGTACTTC. Its translation is CSAPHSSYEQYF.

This clonotype came up many times. V usage is TRBV11-2 and J usage is TRBJ1-4; D is perhaps TRBD1 (5 bases). Germline V gene lookup returns CDR1 SGHAT and CDR2 FQNNGV. This CDR3 region has 15 residues. The V end lost 1 base, the J end lost 10 bases, and 16 bases lay between the germline ends. The CDR3: CASSLVQAHGGKLFF. CDR3 sequence (DNA): TGTGCCAGCAGCTTAGTACAGGCCCACGGAGGAAAACTGTTTTTT.

This clonotype was seen only a few times. The chain recombines TRBV20-1 with TRBJ1-4, with D perhaps matching TRBD1 (5 bases). Germline CDR1 reads DFQATT; CDR2 reads SNEGSKA (reference sequence). V was shortened by 6 bases and J by 7 bases, with 24 bases between the two germline ends. The CDR3 is 16 amino acids. DNA for the CDR3: TGCAGTGCCCCCAGCCTGATGTGGGGGGAGGCTGAAAAACTGTTTTTT. Residues: CSAPSLMWGEAEKLFF.